The clone carrying this T cell receptor (beta chain) was counted between two and nine times. The antigen remains unidentified. With molecular barcodes, quantitative 5'-RACE was used to make the TCR beta libraries. TCRdb passed the 5' RACE reads through MiXCR, listing each CDR3 protein once. Of roughly 150,000 distinct CDR3 sequences in the sample, 30% to 40% were seen once. This record comes from a study of CD8 T cells in ankylosing spondylitis. In germline, CDR1 is SEHNR, CDR2 FQNEAQ (reference sequence). The CDR3 length is 14 residues. Trimming pared 0 bases from V and 8 bases from J, leaving 13 bases between. The study's findings and limits: Characteristic, it appeared, of ankylosing spondylitis blood was a TCR beta motif of eight highly homologous variants. Disease-linked clones proved CD8+ and comparatively uncommon in peripheral blood. A number of the motif variants had already been described in reactive arthritis synovial fluid and blood.

The sequenced sample was synovial fluid, either unsorted or a sorted T cell fraction (not recorded which). This chain connects TRBV7-9 to TRBJ1-2, with D hard to call. This TCR derives from a male donor with ankylosing spondylitis. The CDR3 here is CASSLAGSFGGYTF. The CDR3 DNA is TGTGCCAGCAGCTTAGCGGGCAGCTTCGGGGGCTACACCTTC.